This TCR beta chain was identified during a study of CD8 T cells in ankylosing spondylitis. This clonotype was counted many times. The antigen is not known. V was cut by 5 bases and J by 3 bases, with 17 bases left in between. Germline CDR1 reads SGHVS; CDR2 reads FQNEAQ. The CDR3 is made up of 16 amino acids. TCRdb re-called the 5' RACE reads through MiXCR, storing one row per CDR3 protein. This sample carries some 30,000 distinct CDR3 sequences, 6.5% to 9% of them seen once, and the ten largest clones take roughly a tenth. Whole-study results and caveats: Significant enrichment of disease-linked clones was reported in matched ankylosing spondylitis synovial fluid. Ankylosing spondylitis blood seemed to carry a telltale TCR beta motif made of several highly homologous variants.

This sequence originates from a male donor with ankylosing spondylitis or in good health (not recorded which). Material for sequencing was blood, either unsorted or a sorted T cell fraction (not recorded which). This chain connects TRBV7-8 to TRBJ2-1, with TRBD1 as a possible D gene (7 bases). The CDR3 loop is CASSTTGTSIYNEQFF. DNA of the CDR3: TGTGCCAGCAGCACGACAGGGACTTCTATCTACAATGAGCAGTTCTTC.